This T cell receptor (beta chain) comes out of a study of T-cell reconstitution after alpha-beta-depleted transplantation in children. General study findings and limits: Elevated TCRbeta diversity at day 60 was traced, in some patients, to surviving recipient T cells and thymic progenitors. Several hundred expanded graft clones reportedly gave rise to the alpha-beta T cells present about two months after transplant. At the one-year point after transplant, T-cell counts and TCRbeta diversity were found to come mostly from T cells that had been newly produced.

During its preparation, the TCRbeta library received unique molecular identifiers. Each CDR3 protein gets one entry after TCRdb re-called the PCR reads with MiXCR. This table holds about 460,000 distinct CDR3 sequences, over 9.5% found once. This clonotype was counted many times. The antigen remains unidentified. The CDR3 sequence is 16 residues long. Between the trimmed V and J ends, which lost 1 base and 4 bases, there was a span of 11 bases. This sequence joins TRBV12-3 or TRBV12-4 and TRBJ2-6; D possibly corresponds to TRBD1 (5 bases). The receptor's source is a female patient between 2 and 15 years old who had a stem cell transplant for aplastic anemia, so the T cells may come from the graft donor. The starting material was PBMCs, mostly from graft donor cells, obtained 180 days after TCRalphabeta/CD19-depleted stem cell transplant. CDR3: CASSLDRLSGANVLTF. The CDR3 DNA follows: TGTGCCAGCAGTTTAGACAGGCTGTCGGGGGCCAACGTCCTGACTTTC.